This TCR beta chain was identified in a study of blood T cells in healthy people across ages. General study results and limits: The diversity estimates, figures obtained from one million T cells, were considered underestimates. More naive CD4+ cells and higher diversity were found in long-lived than in aged donors.

Through a sample-barcoded 5' primer and a J-beta primer mix, a second PCR was run for roughly 7 to 11 cycles. TCRdb reanalysed the 5' RACE reads using MiXCR and keeps one entry per CDR3 protein. The table lists roughly 1,500,000 distinct CDR3 sequences, about 31% of them singletons, with around 11% in the top ten. CDR3 length: 14 residues. Per the germline V gene, CDR1 is MDHEN and CDR2 is SYDVKM. V was cut by 9 bases and J by 4 bases, with 18 bases left in between. Donor samples were obtained from healthy Caucasian individuals from Russia, aged about 6 to 100. Total RNA was extracted at no less than 6 micrograms per sample. This clonotype showed up just a few times. Its antigen is not identified.

This receptor was taken from a woman aged 30 to 39 in good health. The chain uses TRBV28 and TRBJ1-2; D is possibly TRBD1 (5 bases). The sequenced sample consisted of blood. In nucleotides, the CDR3 is TGTGCCAGTCAAACAACGGGGGACCCCTATGGCTACACCTTC. Translated, it gives CASQTTGDPYGYTF.